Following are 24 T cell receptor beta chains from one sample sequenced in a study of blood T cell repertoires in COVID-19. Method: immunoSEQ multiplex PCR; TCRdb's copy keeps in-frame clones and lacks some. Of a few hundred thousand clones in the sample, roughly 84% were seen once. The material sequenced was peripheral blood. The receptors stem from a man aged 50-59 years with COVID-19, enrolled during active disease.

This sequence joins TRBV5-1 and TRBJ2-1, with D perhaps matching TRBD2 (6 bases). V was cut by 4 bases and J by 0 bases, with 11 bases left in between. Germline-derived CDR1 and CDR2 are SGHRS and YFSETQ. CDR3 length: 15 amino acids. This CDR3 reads CASSPEGNSYNEQFF. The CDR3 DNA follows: TGCGCCAGCAGCCCGGAGGGCAACTCCTACAATGAGCAGTTCTTC.

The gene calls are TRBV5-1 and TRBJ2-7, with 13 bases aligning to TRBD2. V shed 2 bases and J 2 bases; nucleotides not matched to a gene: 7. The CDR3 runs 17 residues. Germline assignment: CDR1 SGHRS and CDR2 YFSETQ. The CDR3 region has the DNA TGCGCCAGCAGCTTTACTAGCGGGGGGGCCGTTCCCTACGAGCAGTACTTC. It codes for CASSFTSGGAVPYEQYF.

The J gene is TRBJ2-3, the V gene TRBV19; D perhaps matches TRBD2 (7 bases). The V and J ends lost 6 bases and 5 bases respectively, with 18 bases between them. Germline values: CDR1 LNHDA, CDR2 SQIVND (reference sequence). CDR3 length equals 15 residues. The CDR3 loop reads CASSPRGGAEDTQYF. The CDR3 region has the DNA TGTGCCAGTAGCCCAAGGGGGGGAGCAGAAGATACGCAGTATTTT.

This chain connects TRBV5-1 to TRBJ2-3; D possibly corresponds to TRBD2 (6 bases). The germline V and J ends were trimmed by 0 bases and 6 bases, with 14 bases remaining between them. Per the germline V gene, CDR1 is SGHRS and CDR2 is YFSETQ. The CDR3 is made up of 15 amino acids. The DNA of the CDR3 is TGCGCCAGCAGCTTGGCCGGGGGTCGTCTGGATACGCAGTATTTT. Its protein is CASSLAGGRLDTQYF.

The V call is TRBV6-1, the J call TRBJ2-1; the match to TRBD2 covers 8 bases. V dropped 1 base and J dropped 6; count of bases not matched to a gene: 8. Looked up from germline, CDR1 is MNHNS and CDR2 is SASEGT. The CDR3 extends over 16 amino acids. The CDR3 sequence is CASSEVSGIGFNEQFF. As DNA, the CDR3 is TGTGCCAGCAGTGAAGTTAGCGGGATAGGTTTCAATGAGCAGTTCTTC.

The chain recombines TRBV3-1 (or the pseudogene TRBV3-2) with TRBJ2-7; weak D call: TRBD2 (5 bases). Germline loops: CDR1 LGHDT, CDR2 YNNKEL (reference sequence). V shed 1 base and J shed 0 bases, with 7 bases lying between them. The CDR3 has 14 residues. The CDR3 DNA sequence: TGTGCCAGCAGCCAAGTCGGGGTCTCCTACGAGCAGTACTTC. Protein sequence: CASSQVGVSYEQYF.

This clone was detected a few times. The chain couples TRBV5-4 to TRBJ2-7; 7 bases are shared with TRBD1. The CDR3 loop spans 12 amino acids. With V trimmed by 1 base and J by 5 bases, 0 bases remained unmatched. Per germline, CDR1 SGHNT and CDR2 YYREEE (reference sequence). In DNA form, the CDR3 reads TGTGCCAGCAGCTTGAGGGGGCACGAGCAGTACTTC. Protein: CASSLRGHEQYF.

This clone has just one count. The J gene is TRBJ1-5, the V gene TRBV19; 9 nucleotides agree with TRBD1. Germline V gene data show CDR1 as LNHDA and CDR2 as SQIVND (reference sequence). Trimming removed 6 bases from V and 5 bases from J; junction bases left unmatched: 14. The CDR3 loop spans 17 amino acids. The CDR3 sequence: CASRGIGQGSYHQPQHF. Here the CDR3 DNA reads TGTGCCAGTAGAGGGATAGGACAGGGGAGTTATCATCAGCCCCAGCATTTT.

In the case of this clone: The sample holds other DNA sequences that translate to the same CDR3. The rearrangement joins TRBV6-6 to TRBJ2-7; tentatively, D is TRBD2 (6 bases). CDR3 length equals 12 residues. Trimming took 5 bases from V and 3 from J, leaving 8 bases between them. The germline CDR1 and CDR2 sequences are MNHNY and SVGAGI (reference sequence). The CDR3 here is CASSPGGYEQYF. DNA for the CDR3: TGTGCCAGCAGTCCCGGGGGCTACGAGCAGTACTTC.

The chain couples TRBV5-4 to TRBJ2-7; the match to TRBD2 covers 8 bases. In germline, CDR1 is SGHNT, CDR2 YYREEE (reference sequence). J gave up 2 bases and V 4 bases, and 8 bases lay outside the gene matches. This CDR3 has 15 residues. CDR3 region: CASSRGGSGAYEQYF. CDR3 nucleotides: TGTGCCAGCAGCCGCGGGGGTAGCGGGGCCTACGAGCAGTACTTC.

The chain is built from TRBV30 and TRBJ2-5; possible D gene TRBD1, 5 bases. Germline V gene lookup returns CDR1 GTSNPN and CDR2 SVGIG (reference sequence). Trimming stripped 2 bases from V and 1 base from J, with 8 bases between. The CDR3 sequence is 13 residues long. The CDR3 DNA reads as TGTGCCTGGAGTTCCCAGGGCCAAGAGACCCAGTACTTC. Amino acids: CAWSSQGQETQYF.

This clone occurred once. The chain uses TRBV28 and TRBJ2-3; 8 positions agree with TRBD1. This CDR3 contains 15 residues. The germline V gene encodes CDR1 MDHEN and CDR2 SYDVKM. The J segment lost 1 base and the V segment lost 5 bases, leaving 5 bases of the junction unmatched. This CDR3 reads CASSSLDRGTDTQYF. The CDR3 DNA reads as TGTGCCAGCAGTAGCTTGGACAGGGGCACAGATACGCAGTATTTT.

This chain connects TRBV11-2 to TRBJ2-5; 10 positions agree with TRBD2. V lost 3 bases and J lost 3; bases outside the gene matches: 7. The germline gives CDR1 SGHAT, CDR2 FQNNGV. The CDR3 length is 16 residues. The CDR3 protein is CASSFFPSGSEETQYF. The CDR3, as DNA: TGTGCCAGCAGCTTCTTCCCTAGCGGGAGTGAAGAGACCCAGTACTTC.

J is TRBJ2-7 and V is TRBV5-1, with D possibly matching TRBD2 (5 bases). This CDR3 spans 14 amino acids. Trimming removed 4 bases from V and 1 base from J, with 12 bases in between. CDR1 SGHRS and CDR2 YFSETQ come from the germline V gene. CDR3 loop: CASSRGRGSYEQYF. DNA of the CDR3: TGCGCCAGCAGCCGAGGGAGAGGATCCTACGAGCAGTACTTC.

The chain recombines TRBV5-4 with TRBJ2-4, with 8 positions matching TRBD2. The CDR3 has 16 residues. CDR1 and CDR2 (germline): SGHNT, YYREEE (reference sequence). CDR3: CATQRGTPSPINIQYF. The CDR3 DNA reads TGTGCGACACAGCGGGGGACACCTAGCCCGATAAACATTCAGTACTTC.

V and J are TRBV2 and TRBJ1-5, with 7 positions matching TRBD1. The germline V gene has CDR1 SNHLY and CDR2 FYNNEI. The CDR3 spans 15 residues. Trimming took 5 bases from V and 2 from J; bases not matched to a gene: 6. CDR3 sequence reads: CASSPDRVGNQPQHF. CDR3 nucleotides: TGTGCCAGCAGTCCTGACAGGGTGGGCAATCAGCCCCAGCATTTT.

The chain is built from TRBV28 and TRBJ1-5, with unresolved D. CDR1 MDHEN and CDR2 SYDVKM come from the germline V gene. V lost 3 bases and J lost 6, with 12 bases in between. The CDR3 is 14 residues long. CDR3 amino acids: CASSLMVRGQPQHF. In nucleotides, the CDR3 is TGTGCCAGCAGTTTGATGGTACGGGGTCAGCCCCAGCATTTT.

In DNA, the CDR3 is TGTGCCAGCAGCAAAATTCGGGGAGGGGACTCCTACGAGCAGTACTTC. Amino acids: CASSKIRGGDSYEQYF. V is TRBV21-1 and J is TRBJ2-7; the table's TRBD2 call for D was not verified on the DNA. TRBV21-1 is designated a pseudogene. The CDR3 runs 16 residues.

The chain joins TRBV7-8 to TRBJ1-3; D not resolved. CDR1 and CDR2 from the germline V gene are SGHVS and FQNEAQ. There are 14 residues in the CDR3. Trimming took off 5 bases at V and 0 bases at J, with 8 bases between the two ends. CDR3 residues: CASSKTVSGNTIYF. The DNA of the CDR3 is TGTGCCAGCAGCAAAACAGTCTCTGGAAACACCATATATTTT.

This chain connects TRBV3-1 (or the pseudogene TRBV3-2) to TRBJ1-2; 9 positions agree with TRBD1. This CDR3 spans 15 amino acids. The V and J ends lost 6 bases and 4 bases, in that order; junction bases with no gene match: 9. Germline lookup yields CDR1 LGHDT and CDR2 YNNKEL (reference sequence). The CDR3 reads CASSPRDREGYGYTF. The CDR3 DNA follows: TGTGCCAGCAGTCCTCGGGACAGGGAGGGCTATGGCTACACCTTC.

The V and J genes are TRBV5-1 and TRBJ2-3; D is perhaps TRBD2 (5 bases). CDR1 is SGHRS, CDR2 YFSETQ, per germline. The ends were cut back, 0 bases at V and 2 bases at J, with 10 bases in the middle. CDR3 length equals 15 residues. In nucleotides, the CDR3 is TGCGCCAGCAGCTTGGCGGGGTACATCACAGATACGCAGTATTTT. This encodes CASSLAGYITDTQYF.

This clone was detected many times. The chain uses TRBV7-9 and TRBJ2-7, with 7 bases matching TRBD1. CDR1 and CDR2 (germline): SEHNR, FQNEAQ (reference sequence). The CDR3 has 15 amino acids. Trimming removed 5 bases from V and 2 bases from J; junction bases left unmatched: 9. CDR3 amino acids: CASSRTGQRTYEQYF. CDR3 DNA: TGTGCCAGCAGCCGCACGGGACAGAGAACCTACGAGCAGTACTTC. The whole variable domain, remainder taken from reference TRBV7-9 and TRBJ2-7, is DTGVSQNPRHKITKRGQNVTFRCDPISEHNRLYWYRQTLGQGPEFLTYFQNEAQLEKSRLLSDRFSAERPKGSFSTLEIQRTEQGDSAMYLCASSRTGQRTYEQYFGPGTRLTVT.

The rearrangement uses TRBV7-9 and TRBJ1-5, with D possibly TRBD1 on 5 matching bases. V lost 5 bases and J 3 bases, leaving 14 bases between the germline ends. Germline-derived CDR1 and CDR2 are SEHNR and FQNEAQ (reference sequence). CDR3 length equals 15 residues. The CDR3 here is CASSAGTGHNQPQHF. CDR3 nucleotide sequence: TGTGCCAGCAGCGCCGGAACAGGCCACAATCAGCCCCAGCATTTT.

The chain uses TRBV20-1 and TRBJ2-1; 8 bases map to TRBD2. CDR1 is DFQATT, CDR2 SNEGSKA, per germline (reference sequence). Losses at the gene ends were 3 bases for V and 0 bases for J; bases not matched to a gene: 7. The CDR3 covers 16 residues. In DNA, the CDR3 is TGCAGTGCTAGTGGTCTAGCGGGCCCCTCCTACAATGAGCAGTTCTTC. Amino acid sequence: CSASGLAGPSYNEQFF.